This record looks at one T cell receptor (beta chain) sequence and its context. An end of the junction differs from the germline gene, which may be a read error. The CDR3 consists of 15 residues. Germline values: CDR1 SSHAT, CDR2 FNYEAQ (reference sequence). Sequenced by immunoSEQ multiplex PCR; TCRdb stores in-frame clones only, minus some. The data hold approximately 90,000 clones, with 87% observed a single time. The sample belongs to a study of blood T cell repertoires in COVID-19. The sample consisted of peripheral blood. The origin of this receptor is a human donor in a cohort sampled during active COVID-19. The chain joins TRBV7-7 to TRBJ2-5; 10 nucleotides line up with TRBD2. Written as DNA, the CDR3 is TGTGCTAGCAGCTTAGGTCCGGGACTAGCGGAGACCCAGTACTTC. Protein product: CASSLGPGLAETQYF.